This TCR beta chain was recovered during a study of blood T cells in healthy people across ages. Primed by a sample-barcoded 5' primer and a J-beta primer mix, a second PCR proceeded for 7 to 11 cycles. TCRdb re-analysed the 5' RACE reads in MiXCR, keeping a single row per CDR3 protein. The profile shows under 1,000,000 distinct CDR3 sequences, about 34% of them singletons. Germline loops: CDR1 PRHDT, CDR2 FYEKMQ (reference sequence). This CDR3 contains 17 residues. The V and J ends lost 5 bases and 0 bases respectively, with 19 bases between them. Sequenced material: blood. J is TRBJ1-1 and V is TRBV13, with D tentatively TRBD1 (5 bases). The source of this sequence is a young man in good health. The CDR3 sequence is CASSPSGREGLNTEAFF. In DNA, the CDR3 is TGTGCCAGCAGCCCCTCAGGGAGGGAAGGGTTGAACACTGAAGCTTTCTTT.